This T cell receptor beta chain was sequenced during a study of cytotoxic CD8 clonotypes in ibrutinib-treated CLL. On the study more broadly: Each sample contained, on average, roughly 260,000 productive templates and about 88,000 productive rearrangements.

Concerning this clone itself: Its antigen is unidentified.

About 2 micrograms of genomic DNA, which was extracted from cryopreserved PBMCs, served as the material used for the TCR beta libraries. Findings and limits, study-wide: A rise in clonality was seen at ibrutinib response, and a fall back toward baseline was seen at progression. On treatment, the uncommon public clonotypes contracted or remained stable.

Some clones are missing from TCRdb's copy, which holds only in-frame ones; the method was immunoSEQ multiplex PCR. The repertoire has about 310,000 clones, about 77% of them found once; the top ten carry 6.7%. The length of the CDR3 is 17 residues. Germline CDR1 reads LNHDA; CDR2 reads SQIVND (reference sequence). The trim removed 3 bases at V and 5 bases at J, leaving 10 bases unmatched. The origin of this receptor is a human donor with chronic lymphocytic leukemia. This sample comprised PBMCs, obtained before ibrutinib treatment. This chain joins TRBV19 and TRBJ2-3; 11 nucleotides agree with TRBD2. The CDR3 sequence is CASSISLLAGVLDTQYF. The CDR3 DNA sequence: TGTGCCAGTAGTATTTCCTTACTAGCGGGAGTTCTAGATACGCAGTATTTT.